The clone carrying this TCR beta chain was recorded a few times. Its antigen is unidentified. The data derive from a study of cytomegalovirus exposure and HLA in healthy donors. In the study overall: Within the Caucasian-associated ancestry cluster were roughly 79% of the approximately 400 genotyped donors.

The length of the CDR3 is 13 residues. Germline loops: CDR1 SGDLS, CDR2 YYNGEE. V shed 4 bases, J shed 6 bases, and the junction held 4 bases outside the gene matches. 60 Vbeta and 13 Jbeta primers were used in PCR. Clones were read by immunoSEQ multiplex PCR, and TCRdb kept only the in-frame ones, dropping some. The sample contains approximately 110,000 clones, 60% to 85% of which appear only once. Study-wide points: Rare TCR sequences dominated, though some public TCRs recurred in many donors. Analysis was carried out at a later point, and it linked a missense DCLRE1C variant to TCR beta V- and J-gene trimming. 164 TCR beta chains were listed as cytomegalovirus-associated.

Sequenced sample: PBMCs. The receptor was isolated from a man in his forties in good health and CMV-seronegative. The rearrangement uses TRBV9 and TRBJ2-3, with 8 bases fitting TRBD2. CDR3 amino acids: CASSPRGADTQYF. CDR3 coding DNA: TGTGCCAGCAGCCCGCGGGGGGCGGATACGCAGTATTTT.